The TCR beta chain under discussion was sequenced for a study of blood T cell repertoires in COVID-19. Whole-study context: Donors in the United States, Italy and Spain gave samples during acute or convalescent COVID-19.

Germline-derived CDR1 and CDR2 are MNHEY and SVGEGT. The CDR3 totals 15 residues. With 2 bases clipped from V and 5 bases from J, the junction kept 9 bases outside the gene matches. Method: immunoSEQ multiplex PCR; TCRdb's copy keeps in-frame clones and lacks some. In the table there are some 240,000 clones, roughly four fifths of which are singletons. Source material: peripheral blood. V and J are TRBV6-2 or TRBV6-3 and TRBJ2-7, with 7 bases identical to TRBD2. The receptor was isolated from a woman aged 70-85 years with COVID-19, enrolled during active disease. CDR3 loop: CASSYPGGSGDEQYF. The DNA of the CDR3 is TGTGCCAGCAGTTACCCGGGCGGGAGCGGAGACGAGCAGTACTTC.